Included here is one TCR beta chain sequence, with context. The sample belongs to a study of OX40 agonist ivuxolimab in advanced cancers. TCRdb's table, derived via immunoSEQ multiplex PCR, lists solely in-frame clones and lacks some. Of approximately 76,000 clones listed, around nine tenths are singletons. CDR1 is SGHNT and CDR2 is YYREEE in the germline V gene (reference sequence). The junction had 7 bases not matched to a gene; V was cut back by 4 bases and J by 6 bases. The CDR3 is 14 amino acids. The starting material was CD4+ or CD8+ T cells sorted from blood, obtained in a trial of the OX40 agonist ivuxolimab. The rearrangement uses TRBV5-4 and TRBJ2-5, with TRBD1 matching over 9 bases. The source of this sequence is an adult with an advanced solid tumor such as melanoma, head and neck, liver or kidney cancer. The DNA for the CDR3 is TGTGCCAGCAGCACAGGGGGCACGCTTCAGACCCAGTACTTC. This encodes CASSTGGTLQTQYF.